A single sample gave rise to the 29 T cell receptor beta chains below, sequenced in a study of blood T cell repertoires in COVID-19. Only in-frame clones appear in the TCRdb table, and some are missing; sequencing was by immunoSEQ multiplex PCR. The sample shows under 300,000 clones, roughly nine tenths of them seen only once. Source material: peripheral blood. Receptor source: a woman in her 30s with COVID-19, enrolled during active disease.

The V and J genes are TRBV13 and TRBJ1-6; unclear D gene. The germline CDR1 and CDR2 sequences are PRHDT and FYEKMQ (reference sequence). Trimming cost V 0 bases and J 0 bases, with 6 bases left between them. This CDR3 region has 16 residues. The DNA of the CDR3 is TGTGCCAGCAGCTTAGGGGGCAGCTCCTATAATTCACCCCTCCACTTT. This sequence encodes CASSLGGSSYNSPLHF.

A few counts support this clone. The V call is TRBV5-6, the J call TRBJ2-7, with D tentatively TRBD1 (5 bases). The V end lost 0 bases, the J end lost 2 bases, and 12 bases lay between the germline ends. Germline CDR1 reads SGHDT; CDR2 reads YYEEEE. The CDR3 is made up of 15 amino acids. CDR3 coding DNA: TGTGCCAGCAGCTTGGGGTCAGGGTACGCCTACGAGCAGTACTTC. This translates into CASSLGSGYAYEQYF.

CDR3 coding DNA: TGTGCCAGTAGTGTAGGGGGGACAATAACCTTTTGGGCCGGGGAGCTGTTTTTT. This codes for CASSVGGTITFWAGELFF. This chain connects TRBV19 to TRBJ2-2, with D perhaps being TRBD1 or TRBD2 (6 bases each). Germline V gene sequence: CDR1 LNHDA, CDR2 SQIVND (reference sequence). This CDR3 contains 18 residues. Trimming took off 5 bases at V and 6 bases at J, with 25 bases between the two ends.

The CDR3 here is CASSPSQGIGGYTF. DNA for the CDR3: TGTGCCAGCTCACCGAGTCAGGGCATTGGGGGCTACACCTTC. The chain is built from TRBV18 and TRBJ1-2, with a tentative D call TRBD1 (5 bases). The CDR3 contains 14 residues. The germline V gene has CDR1 KGHSH and CDR2 LQKENI. Trimming cost V 3 bases and J 8 bases, with 16 bases left between them.

This chain joins TRBV20-1 and TRBJ2-7; a possible D gene is TRBD2 (5 bases). The V and J ends lost 5 bases and 6 bases respectively, with 11 bases between them. The CDR3 consists of 11 residues. Germline CDR1 and CDR2: DFQATT and SNEGSKA (reference sequence). This chain's CDR3 is CSAFEGIEQYF. The CDR3 nucleotides read TGCAGTGCTTTCGAGGGTATCGAGCAGTACTTC.

This chain joins TRBV3-1 (or the pseudogene TRBV3-2) and TRBJ2-7, with D uncertain. The germline CDR1 and CDR2 sequences are LGHDT and YNNKEL (reference sequence). This CDR3 is built from 15 residues. Trimming left V 0 bases short and J 5 bases short, with 14 bases between. CDR3 DNA: TGTGCCAGCAGCCAAGATCTGGTACGGGTGGACGAGCAGTACTTC. Amino acids: CASSQDLVRVDEQYF.

The chain employs TRBV15 and TRBJ1-4; D is ambiguous. The CDR3 has 14 amino acids. The V end was cut by 5 bases, the J end by 5 bases, with 12 bases between. Per the germline V gene, CDR1 is LNHNV and CDR2 is YYDKDF (reference sequence). The CDR3 sequence: CATSRWQENEKLFF. The CDR3, as DNA: TGTGCCACCAGCCGGTGGCAGGAAAATGAAAAACTGTTTTTT.

This clone was counted a single time. The V call is TRBV7-9, the J call TRBJ2-3; 10 nucleotides agree with TRBD1. V gave up 5 bases and J gave up 3 bases; unmatched junction bases: 5. In germline, CDR1 is SEHNR, CDR2 FQNEAQ (reference sequence). This CDR3 spans 15 amino acids. The CDR3 bases are TGTGCCAGCAGCCGCCGGGACAGGGGAACAGATACGCAGTATTTT. It yields the protein CASSRRDRGTDTQYF.

The chain links TRBV4-1 to TRBJ1-1, with D tentatively TRBD1 (6 bases). The CDR3 is 14 amino acids. Trimming shortened V by 2 bases and J by 7 bases, and 14 bases separated the two germline ends. Germline-derived CDR1 and CDR2 are MGHRA and YSYEKL. The CDR3 sequence is CASSQPLKGGEAFF. The CDR3 nucleotides read TGCGCCAGCAGCCAACCTCTCAAAGGGGGTGAAGCTTTCTTT.

About this clone: The limits of the CDR3 on the DNA are not certain, so only TCRdb's listed CDR3 is given. The rearrangement joins TRBV20-1 to TRBJ1-2; TRBD1, the table's D call, lacks a check against the DNA. Germline CDR1 and CDR2: DFQATT and SNEGSKA (reference sequence). The CDR3 totals 11 residues, both ends included. CDR3: CSARWGQGSTF.

The genes are TRBV2 and TRBJ2-5; D unresolved. Trimming pared 5 bases from V and 0 bases from J, leaving 7 bases between. The CDR3 contains 13 residues. Germline assignment: CDR1 SNHLY and CDR2 FYNNEI. CDR3 in DNA: TGTGCCAGCAGTCACAGAAACCAAGAGACCCAGTACTTC. Protein product: CASSHRNQETQYF.

The chain is built from TRBV19 and TRBJ1-2; the D gene is possibly TRBD1 (5 bases). The CDR3 contains 14 residues. Germline assignment: CDR1 LNHDA and CDR2 SQIVND (reference sequence). Between the trimmed V and J ends, which lost 7 bases and 3 bases, there was a span of 15 bases. The CDR3 protein is CASTLTGRYYGYTF. CDR3 nucleotide sequence: TGTGCCAGTACCCTTACAGGACGGTACTATGGCTACACCTTC.

This clone has just one count. The CDR3 DNA reads TGTGCCAGCAGCGACGGGGGAAGCTCAGCTTTCTTT. Amino acids: CASSDGGSSAFF. The rearrangement uses TRBV14 and TRBJ1-1; tentative D call: TRBD1 (5 bases). This CDR3 has 12 residues. V dropped 5 bases and J dropped 10 bases, with 14 bases sitting between them. Germline CDR1 and CDR2: SGHDN and FVKESK.

The CDR3 loop reads CASSSQDRGLTEAFF. In DNA, the CDR3 is TGTGCCAGCAGCTCCCAGGACAGGGGGCTTACTGAAGCTTTCTTT. The V gene is TRBV7-9, the J gene TRBJ1-1, with 11 bases aligning to TRBD1. Germline trimming cut 4 bases from V and 5 bases from J; bases unmatched to any gene: 6. This CDR3 is 15 amino acids long. Germline V lookup: CDR1 SEHNR, CDR2 FQNEAQ (reference sequence). Supplemented by reference TRBV7-9 and TRBJ1-1, the full variable domain reads DTGVSQNPRHKITKRGQNVTFRCDPISEHNRLYWYRQTLGQGPEFLTYFQNEAQLEKSRLLSDRFSAERPKGSFSTLEIQRTEQGDSAMYLCASSSQDRGLTEAFFGQGTRLTVV.

This chain links TRBV19 with TRBJ2-3; 8 bases map to TRBD2. CDR3 size: 15 residues. Germline lookup yields CDR1 LNHDA and CDR2 SQIVND (reference sequence). Germline trimming cut 4 bases from V and 4 bases from J; bases unmatched to any gene: 7. For the CDR3, the DNA is TGTGCCAGTAGTACGGGACTAGGATTTTCAGATACGCAGTATTTT. Translated: CASSTGLGFSDTQYF. The full variable domain, with the rest looked up from reference TRBV19 and TRBJ2-3, is DGGITQSPKYLFRKEGQNVTLSCEQNLNHDAMYWYRQDPGQGLRLIYYSQIVNDFQKGDIAEGYSVSREKKESFPLTVTSAQKNPTAFYLCASSTGLGFSDTQYFGPGTRLTVL.

The CDR3 DNA follows: TGCGCCAGCAGCCACCGGGAGGGCTATGGCTACACCTTC. This codes for CASSHREGYGYTF. The chain links TRBV4-1 to TRBJ1-2; D unresolved. The CDR3 is made up of 13 amino acids. The V gene lost 3 bases and the J gene lost 4 bases, with 9 bases spanning the gap. Germline V gene data show CDR1 as MGHRA and CDR2 as YSYEKL.

This clone was seen only a few times. The V gene is TRBV6-1, the J gene TRBJ1-6, with TRBD1 as a possible D gene (6 bases). The CDR3 sequence is 15 residues long. Germline V gives CDR1 MNHNS, CDR2 SASEGT. The V end lost 1 base, the J end lost 9 bases, and 13 bases lay between the germline ends. The CDR3 is CASSEDWDTASPLHF. CDR3 DNA: TGTGCCAGCAGTGAAGACTGGGACACTGCTTCACCCCTCCACTTT.

In its sample, this clone was seen many times. The rearrangement joins TRBV27 to TRBJ2-3; 8 bases are shared with TRBD1. Germline V gives CDR1 MNHEY, CDR2 SMNVEV (reference sequence). The V and J ends lost 5 bases and 1 base, in that order; junction bases with no gene match: 5. The length of the CDR3 is 15 residues. CDR3 coding DNA: TGTGCCAGCAGTCCCCGGACAGGGCGCACAGATACGCAGTATTTT. This codes for CASSPRTGRTDTQYF.

The rearrangement uses TRBV19 and TRBJ2-4; possible D gene TRBD1, 6 bases. Germline lookup yields CDR1 LNHDA and CDR2 SQIVND (reference sequence). Trimming stripped 6 bases from V and 0 bases from J, with 18 bases between. The CDR3 is 17 residues long. This CDR3 is CASSLKTGWIAKNIQYF. The CDR3 DNA is TGTGCCAGTAGCCTCAAGACAGGCTGGATAGCCAAAAACATTCAGTACTTC.

The V gene is TRBV6-5, the J gene TRBJ2-5, with D perhaps TRBD1 (6 bases). CDR3 length equals 15 residues. V shed 6 bases and J shed 1 base, with 15 bases lying between them. Germline CDR1 and CDR2: MNHEY and SVGAGI. CDR3 loop: CASRLETGSQETQYF. The CDR3 nucleotides are TGTGCCAGCAGGCTAGAGACAGGAAGCCAAGAGACCCAGTACTTC.

V gene TRBV6-5 combines with J gene TRBJ2-7; TRBD1 matches at 7 bases. Germline loops: CDR1 MNHEY, CDR2 SVGAGI. This CDR3 contains 15 residues. J was trimmed by 3 bases and V by 6 bases; bases with no gene match: 11. The CDR3 loop is CASSITGTEYYEQYF. CDR3 DNA: TGTGCCAGCAGCATCACCGGGACAGAGTACTACGAGCAGTACTTC.

The chain joins TRBV7-9 to TRBJ1-5; tentative D call: TRBD1 (5 bases). Trimming removed 5 bases at V and 3 bases at J, with 20 bases between. This CDR3 region has 17 residues. CDR1 SEHNR and CDR2 FQNEAQ come from the germline V gene (reference sequence). The CDR3 loop is CASSPIVGGTPNQPQHF. CDR3 nucleotides: TGTGCCAGCAGCCCAATTGTCGGGGGGACCCCCAATCAGCCCCAGCATTTT.

This chain uses TRBV7-2 with TRBJ2-6; 9 nucleotides match TRBD2. V lost 1 base to trimming and J lost 0 bases; unmatched junction nucleotides: 7. Germline-derived CDR1 and CDR2 are SGHTA and FQGNSA. The CDR3 length is 19 residues. DNA of the CDR3: TGTGCCAGCAGCTTAGGGGTAGCGGGGGCTACCTCTGGGGCCAACGTCCTGACTTTC. Translated: CASSLGVAGATSGANVLTF.

In its sample, this clone was seen many times. The V and J genes are TRBV3-1 (or the pseudogene TRBV3-2) and TRBJ2-7; D might be TRBD2 (6 bases). Trimming removed 4 bases from V and 6 bases from J, with 10 bases in between. Per germline, CDR1 LGHDT and CDR2 YNNKEL (reference sequence). The CDR3 is made up of 12 amino acids. CDR3 protein: CASSRSGFEQYF. CDR3 in DNA: TGTGCCAGCAGCCGCAGCGGGTTCGAGCAGTACTTC.

The rearrangement joins TRBV6-7 to TRBJ2-1; 8 positions agree with TRBD1. TRBV6-7 is noted as an ORF with a role that remains uncertain. Losses at the gene ends were 10 bases for V and 4 bases for J; bases not matched to a gene: 12. The CDR3 consists of 15 residues. The CDR3 sequence is CATHTGTGSYNEQFF. The CDR3 nucleotides read TGTGCCACACACACCGGGACAGGCTCTTACAATGAGCAGTTCTTC.

V usage is TRBV19 and J usage is TRBJ2-2, with D hard to call. The V and J ends lost 2 bases and 5 bases respectively, with 9 bases between them. CDR1 is LNHDA, CDR2 SQIVND, per germline (reference sequence). This CDR3 is 14 amino acids long. The CDR3, as DNA: TGTGCCAGTAGTATAAGCGAGTTGACCGGGGAGCTGTTTTTT. Its translation is CASSISELTGELFF.

The CDR3 spells CASSEQSYTGELFF. CDR3 nucleotides: TGCGCCAGCAGTGAACAGTCTTACACCGGGGAGCTGTTTTTT. The chain is built from TRBV10-1 and TRBJ2-2; D is uncertain. The germline V gene encodes CDR1 WNHNN and CDR2 SYGVQD (reference sequence). Trimming took 3 bases from V and 3 from J, leaving 8 bases between them. The CDR3 sequence is 14 residues long.

This chain uses TRBV2 with TRBJ2-2; 10 nucleotides line up with TRBD2. Per germline, CDR1 SNHLY and CDR2 FYNNEI. This CDR3 is built from 15 residues. V lost 3 bases and J lost 4; bases outside the gene matches: 2. The chain's CDR3 is CASSDSGGSTGELFF. The CDR3 coding sequence is TGTGCCAGCAGTGATAGCGGGGGGAGCACCGGGGAGCTGTTTTTT.

CDR3 sequence reads: CASRSGQTDTQYF. Written as DNA, the CDR3 is TGTGCCAGTAGGAGCGGGCAGACAGATACGCAGTATTTT. V gene TRBV19 combines with J gene TRBJ2-3; possibly TRBD2 for D (6 bases). Trimming removed 6 bases at V and 3 bases at J, with 10 bases between. This CDR3 contains 13 residues. Per the germline V gene, CDR1 is LNHDA and CDR2 is SQIVND (reference sequence). Full variable domain (missing parts from reference TRBV19 and TRBJ2-3): DGGITQSPKYLFRKEGQNVTLSCEQNLNHDAMYWYRQDPGQGLRLIYYSQIVNDFQKGDIAEGYSVSREKKESFPLTVTSAQKNPTAFYLCASRSGQTDTQYFGPGTRLTVL.